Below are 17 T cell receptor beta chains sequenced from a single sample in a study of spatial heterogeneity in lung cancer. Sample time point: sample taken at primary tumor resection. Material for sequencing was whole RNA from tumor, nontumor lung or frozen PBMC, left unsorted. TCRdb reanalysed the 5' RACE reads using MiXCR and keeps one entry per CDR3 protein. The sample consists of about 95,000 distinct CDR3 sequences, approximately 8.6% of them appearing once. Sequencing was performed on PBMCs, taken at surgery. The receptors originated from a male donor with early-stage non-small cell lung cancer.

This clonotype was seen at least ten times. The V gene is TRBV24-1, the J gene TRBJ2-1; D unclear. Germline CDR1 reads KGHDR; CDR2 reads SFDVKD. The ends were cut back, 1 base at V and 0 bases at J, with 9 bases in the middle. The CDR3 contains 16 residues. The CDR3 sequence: CATSDFSRSSYNEQFF. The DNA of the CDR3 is TGTGCCACCAGTGATTTTTCTAGGAGCTCCTACAATGAGCAGTTCTTC.

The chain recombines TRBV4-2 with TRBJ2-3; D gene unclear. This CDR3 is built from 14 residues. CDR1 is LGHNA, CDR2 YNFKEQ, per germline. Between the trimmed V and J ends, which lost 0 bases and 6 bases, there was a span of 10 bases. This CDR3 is CASSQDRQSDTQYF. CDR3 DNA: TGTGCCAGCAGCCAAGACAGGCAGTCCGATACGCAGTATTTT.

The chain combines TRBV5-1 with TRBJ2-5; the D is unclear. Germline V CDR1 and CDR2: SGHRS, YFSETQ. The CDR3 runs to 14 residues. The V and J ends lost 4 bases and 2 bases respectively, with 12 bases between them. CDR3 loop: CASSAGPSQETQYF. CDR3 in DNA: TGCGCCAGCAGCGCCGGACCCTCTCAAGAGACCCAGTACTTC.

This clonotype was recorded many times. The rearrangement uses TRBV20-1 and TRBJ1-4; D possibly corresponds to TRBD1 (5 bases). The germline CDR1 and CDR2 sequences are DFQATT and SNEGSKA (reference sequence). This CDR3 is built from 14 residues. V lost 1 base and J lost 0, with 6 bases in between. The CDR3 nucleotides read TGCAGTGCTAGAGGACAGACAACTAATGAAAAACTGTTTTTT. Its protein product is CSARGQTTNEKLFF.

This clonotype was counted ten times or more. CDR3 amino acids: CASSQGPGDTEAFF. The CDR3 nucleotides are TGCGCCAGCAGCCAGGGGCCAGGGGACACTGAAGCTTTCTTT. The chain combines TRBV5-1 with TRBJ1-1; a possible D gene is TRBD1 (6 bases). Germline V CDR1 and CDR2: SGHRS, YFSETQ. This CDR3 has 14 amino acids. V was clipped by 4 bases and J by 3 bases, with 13 bases between them.

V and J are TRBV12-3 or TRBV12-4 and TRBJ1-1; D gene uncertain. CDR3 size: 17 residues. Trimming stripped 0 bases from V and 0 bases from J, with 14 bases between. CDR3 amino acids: CASSLALLWVVNTEAFF. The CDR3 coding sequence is TGTGCCAGCAGTTTAGCGCTTCTTTGGGTCGTGAACACTGAAGCTTTCTTT.

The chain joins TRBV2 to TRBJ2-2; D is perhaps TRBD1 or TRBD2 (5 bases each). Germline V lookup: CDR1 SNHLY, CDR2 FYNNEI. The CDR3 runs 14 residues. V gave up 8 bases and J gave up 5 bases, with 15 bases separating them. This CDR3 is CASEMGVGTGELFF. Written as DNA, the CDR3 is TGTGCCAGCGAGATGGGGGTGGGGACCGGGGAGCTGTTTTTT.

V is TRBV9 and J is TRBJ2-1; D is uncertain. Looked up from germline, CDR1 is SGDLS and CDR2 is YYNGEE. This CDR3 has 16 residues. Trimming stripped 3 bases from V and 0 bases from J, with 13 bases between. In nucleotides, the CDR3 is TGTGCCAGCAGCGGAAGTCGGGCTAGCTCCTACAATGAGCAGTTCTTC. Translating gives CASSGSRASSYNEQFF.

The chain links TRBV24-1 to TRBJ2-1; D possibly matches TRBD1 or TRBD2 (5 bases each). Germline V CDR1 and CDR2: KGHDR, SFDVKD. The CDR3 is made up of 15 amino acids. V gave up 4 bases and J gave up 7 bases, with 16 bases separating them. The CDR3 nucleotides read TGTGCCACCAGTGACCTTCGGACTGGGGCGAATGAGCAGTTCTTC. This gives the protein CATSDLRTGANEQFF.

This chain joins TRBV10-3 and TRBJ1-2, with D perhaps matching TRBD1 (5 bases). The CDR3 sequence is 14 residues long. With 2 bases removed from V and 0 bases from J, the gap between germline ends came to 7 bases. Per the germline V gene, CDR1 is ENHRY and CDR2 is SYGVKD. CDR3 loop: CAISEQGTNYGYTF. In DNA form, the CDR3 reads TGTGCCATCAGTGAGCAGGGTACTAACTATGGCTACACCTTC.

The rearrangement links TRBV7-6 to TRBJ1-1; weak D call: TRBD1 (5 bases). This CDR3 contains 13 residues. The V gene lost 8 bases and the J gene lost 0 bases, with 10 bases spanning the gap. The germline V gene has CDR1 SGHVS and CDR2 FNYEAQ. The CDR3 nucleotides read TGTGCCAGCGGGGCACTGGTGAACACTGAAGCTTTCTTT. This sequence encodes CASGALVNTEAFF.

The CDR3 spells CASSLKGISNQPQHF. CDR3 nucleotides: TGTGCCAGCAGTTTAAAGGGAATTAGCAATCAGCCCCAGCATTTT. This chain connects TRBV28 to TRBJ1-5; D gene uncertain. V was pared by 2 bases and J by 0 bases, with 8 bases between. The CDR3 loop spans 15 amino acids. From germline, CDR1 is MDHEN and CDR2 SYDVKM.

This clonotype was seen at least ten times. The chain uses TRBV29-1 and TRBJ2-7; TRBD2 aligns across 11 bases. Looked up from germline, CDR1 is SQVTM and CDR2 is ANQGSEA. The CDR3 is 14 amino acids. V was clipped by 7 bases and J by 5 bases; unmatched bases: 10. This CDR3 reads CSAWVSGRANEQYF. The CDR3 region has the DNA TGCAGCGCCTGGGTTAGCGGGAGGGCCAACGAGCAGTACTTC.

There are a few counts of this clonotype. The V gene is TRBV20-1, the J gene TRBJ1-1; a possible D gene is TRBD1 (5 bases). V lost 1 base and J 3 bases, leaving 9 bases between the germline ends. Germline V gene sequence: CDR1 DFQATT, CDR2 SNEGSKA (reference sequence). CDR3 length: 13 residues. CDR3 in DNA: TGCAGTGCTAGAGCGGACACATACACTGAAGCTTTCTTT. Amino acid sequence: CSARADTYTEAFF.

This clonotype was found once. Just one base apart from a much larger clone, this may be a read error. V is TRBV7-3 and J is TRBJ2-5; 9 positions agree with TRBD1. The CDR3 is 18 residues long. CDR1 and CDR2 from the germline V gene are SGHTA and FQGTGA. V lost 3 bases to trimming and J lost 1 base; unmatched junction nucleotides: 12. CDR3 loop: CASSFTRQDRGPQETQYF. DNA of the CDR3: TGTGCCAGCAGCTTTACGAGACAGGACAGGGGTCCCCAAGAGACCCAGTACTTC.

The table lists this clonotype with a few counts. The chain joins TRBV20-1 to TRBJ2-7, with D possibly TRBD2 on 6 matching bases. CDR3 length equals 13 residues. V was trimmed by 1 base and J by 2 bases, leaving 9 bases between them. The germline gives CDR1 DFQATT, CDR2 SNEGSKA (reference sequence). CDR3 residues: CSARGRATYEQYF. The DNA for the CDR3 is TGCAGTGCTAGAGGGAGGGCTACCTACGAGCAGTACTTC.

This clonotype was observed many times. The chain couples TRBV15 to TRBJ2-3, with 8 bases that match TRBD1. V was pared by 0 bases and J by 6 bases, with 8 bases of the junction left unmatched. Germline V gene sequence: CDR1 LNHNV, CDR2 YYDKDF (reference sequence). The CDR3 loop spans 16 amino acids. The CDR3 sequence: CATSRDWGQARDTQYF. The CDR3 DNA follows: TGTGCCACCAGCAGAGATTGGGGACAGGCACGGGATACGCAGTATTTT.